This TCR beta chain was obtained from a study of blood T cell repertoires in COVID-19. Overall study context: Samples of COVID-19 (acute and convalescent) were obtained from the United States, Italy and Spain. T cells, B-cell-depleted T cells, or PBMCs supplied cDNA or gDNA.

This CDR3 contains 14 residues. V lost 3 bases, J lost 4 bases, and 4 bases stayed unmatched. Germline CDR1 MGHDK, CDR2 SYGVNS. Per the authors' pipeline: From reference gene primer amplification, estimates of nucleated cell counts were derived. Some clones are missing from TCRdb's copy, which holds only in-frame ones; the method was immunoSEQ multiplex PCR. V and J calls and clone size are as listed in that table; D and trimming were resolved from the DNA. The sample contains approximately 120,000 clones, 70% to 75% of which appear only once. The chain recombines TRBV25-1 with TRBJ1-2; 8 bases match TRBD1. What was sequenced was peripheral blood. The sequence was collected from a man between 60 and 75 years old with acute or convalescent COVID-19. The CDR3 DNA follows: TGTGCCAGCAGTGACGACAGGGGCCCCTATGGCTACACCTTC. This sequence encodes CASSDDRGPYGYTF.